The following is a T cell receptor (beta chain) sequence with its context. In this sample, this clonotype turned up many times. No cognate antigen has been identified for it. A read error may explain this, as a much larger clone is one base away. Lymph node samples were obtained from the axillary draining lymph nodes of breast cancer patients. Sequencing was carried out with an Illumina HiSeq 2000. TCR beta chain libraries were generated through multiplex PCR amplification. High-throughput sequencing was used to analyze the amplified TCR beta chain products. TCRdb redid the processing of the public reads, applying fastp at Q25 and MiXCR, and retained in-frame beta chains. Records with the same CDR3 protein are collapsed into one entry carrying the most frequent genes and DNA. The sample includes about 170,000 distinct CDR3 sequences, with about 34% observed a single time. The ten largest clones take up around 3.5% of the sample.

Clipping removes 1 base from V and 10 bases from J, with 11 as the unmatched junction base count. Per the germline V gene (reference sequence), DFQATT is the CDR1 and SNEGSKA is the CDR2. The cysteine opens and the phenylalanine closes a CDR3 of 16 amino acids. The read is trimmed to its CDR3 DNA, 48 bases read in frame from base 1. This entry belongs to a study of breast tumors, draining lymph nodes, adjacent tissues (dated by TCRdb to between 2015 and 2016). Regarding the complete study: The study compared TCR beta repertoires across tumor, adjacent nontumor tissue and axillary lymph nodes from breast cancer patients. The study aimed to assess the relationships and possible T-cell exchange between tumor, surrounding tissue and draining lymph node repertoires in human breast cancer.

The paper as a whole reports these results and caveats: A scenario in which most tumor T cells derive from the lymph node and then expand within tumor tissue was judged to be consistent with the data. Tumor T-cell repertoires showed less diversity than lymph node repertoires and more diversity than nontumor tissue repertoires, and tumor T-cell repertoires showed preferential V and J gene usage. The conclusion that tumor T cells originate in lymph nodes was presented as consistent with a hypothesis rather than as directly demonstrated. Tumor and nontumor tissue repertoires were found to be significantly more similar in luminal-like than in basal-like breast cancer.

The sequence links TRBV20-1 to TRBJ1-6; TRBD1 lines up with 9 middle nucleotides. This receptor was obtained from a female donor with breast cancer. Some clones in this sample may be carry-over from other donors' samples. The sequencing input was axillary lymph node tissue. The sequenced DNA: TGCAGTGCTAGAGGAAGCCGGGACAGGGCTGGGTCACCCCTCCACTTT. Its translation reads: CSARGSRDRAGSPLHF.